The present T cell receptor (beta chain) was sequenced within a study of early T cells in non-severe SARS-CoV-2 infection. Study overall: Sequenced material consisted of bulk RNA (from unsorted whole blood), and chains were unpaired.

Trimming removed 7 bases at V and 4 bases at J, with 11 bases between. Germline values: CDR1 LNHDA, CDR2 SQIVND (reference sequence). The CDR3 length is 14 residues. As part of library construction, unique molecular identifiers were attached to individual cDNA molecules. TCRdb passed the 5' RACE reads through MiXCR, listing each CDR3 protein once. The sample carries approximately 60,000 distinct CDR3 sequences, more than 7% recorded once. This clonotype showed up just a few times. The chain employs TRBV19 and TRBJ2-6, with a tentative D call TRBD2 (6 bases). The receptor was derived from an adult who was a healthcare worker with PCR-confirmed SARS-CoV-2 infection or an uninfected control (not recorded which). Sequenced here: whole blood, sampled at baseline. CDR3 loop: CASIGGSGANVLTF. The CDR3 nucleotides are TGTGCCAGTATCGGGGGATCAGGGGCCAACGTCCTGACTTTC.